This entry is about one T cell receptor beta chain. During active infection, Seattle patients enrolled and were then monitored through disease. The sample originates from a study of blood T cell repertoires in COVID-19. Turning to the study itself: Samples of COVID-19 (acute and convalescent) were obtained from the United States, Italy and Spain. T cells, B-cell-depleted T cells, or PBMCs provided the cDNA or gDNA that served as material.

Trimming removed 5 bases from V and 6 bases from J, with 22 bases in between. The CDR3 runs 16 residues. In germline, CDR1 is SGHNT, CDR2 YYREEE (reference sequence). In the authors' methods: By means of reference gene primer amplification, nucleated cell counts were estimated. The assay was immunoSEQ multiplex PCR, and TCRdb's table has in-frame clones only and misses some. V and J calls plus clone size are reproduced from that table; the DNA served to infer D and trimming. The sample consists of some 250,000 clones, roughly four fifths of them appearing once. Sequences were obtained from peripheral blood. This chain links TRBV5-4 with TRBJ2-3; possible D gene TRBD2, 6 bases. The sequence came from a woman aged 80 or over with COVID-19, enrolled during active disease. Written as DNA, the CDR3 is TGTGCCAGCAGGACGACTAGTGCCAACCCCGCGGATACGCAGTATTTT. Its translation: CASRTTSANPADTQYF.